The 29 T cell receptor beta chains below all came from one sample that was sequenced in a study of T cell changes during pregnancy in multiple sclerosis (dated by TCRdb to about 2019). Libraries were constructed by the immunoSEQ multiplex PCR assay. Held by TCRdb, this immuneACCESS table contains in-frame sequences only and omits some clones. Under half of the omission traces to an unresolved V gene where checked; the cause of the rest is unknown. Counted in this sample were over 50,000 clones; about 87% of them appeared once. 5.3% of the sample is held by the ten biggest clonotypes. Sequences were obtained from peripheral blood from another person, used as feeder cells. The receptors were sampled from a human donor whose cells served as feeder cells for cultures in a pregnancy study.

This sequence joins TRBV6-5 and TRBJ2-7; 8 bases align to TRBD1. This CDR3 is built from 14 residues. The V and J ends lost 2 bases and 5 bases, in that order; junction bases with no gene match: 5. In germline, CDR1 is MNHEY, CDR2 SVGAGI. CDR3 sequence (DNA): TGTGCCAGCAGTTACCGAGGGACAGGCCACGAGCAGTACTTC. It encodes CASSYRGTGHEQYF.

The chain carries TRBV15 and TRBJ1-5, with TRBD1 identical over 10 bases. The junction had 5 bases not matched to a gene; V was cut back by 1 base and J by 5 bases. The CDR3 has 16 residues. Per the germline V gene, CDR1 is LNHNV and CDR2 is YYDKDF (reference sequence). CDR3 loop: CATSRAVGTGDQPQHF. In nucleotides, the CDR3 is TGTGCCACCAGCAGAGCCGTCGGGACAGGGGATCAGCCCCAGCATTTT.

This sequence joins TRBV5-1 and TRBJ2-1; 14 nucleotides line up with TRBD2. The CDR3 loop spans 17 amino acids. Germline trimming cut 4 bases from V and 7 bases from J; bases unmatched to any gene: 10. CDR1 SGHRS and CDR2 YFSETQ come from the germline V gene. This chain's CDR3 is CASSLPRLAGGNNEQFF. DNA of the CDR3: TGCGCCAGCAGCCTACCGCGACTAGCGGGGGGGAATAATGAGCAGTTCTTC. The full variable domain, rest sourced from reference TRBV5-1 and TRBJ2-1, is KAGVTQTPRYLIKTRGQQVTLSCSPISGHRSVSWYQQTPGQGLQFLFEYFSETQRNKGNFPGRFSGRQFSNSRSEMNVSTLELGDSALYLCASSLPRLAGGNNEQFFGPGTRLTVL.

The CDR3 DNA is TGTGCCACCAGCATAAGTCGACAGGGCTATGGCTACACCTTC. It specifies CATSISRQGYGYTF. The chain has TRBV15 and TRBJ1-2, with TRBD1 matching over 7 bases. The ends lost 4 bases at V and 4 bases at J; junction bases unmatched: 6. The CDR3 is made up of 14 amino acids. Germline V gene data show CDR1 as LNHNV and CDR2 as YYDKDF (reference sequence).

The CDR3 loop is CAWSVGRGLEQYF. For the CDR3, the DNA is TGTGCCTGGAGTGTCGGCAGGGGGCTCGAGCAGTACTTC. The chain combines TRBV30 with TRBJ2-7; 8 nucleotides match TRBD1. CDR3 size: 13 residues. CDR1 is GTSNPN, CDR2 SVGIG, per germline (reference sequence). The trim removed 0 bases at V and 6 bases at J, leaving 4 bases unmatched.

This chain joins TRBV5-1 and TRBJ2-1; 11 nucleotides match TRBD2. Germline CDR1 is SGHRS and CDR2 is YFSETQ. V shed 6 bases, J shed 9 bases, and the junction held 11 bases outside the gene matches. This CDR3 region has 15 residues. The CDR3 region has the DNA TGCGCCAGCACCGTGCCGGGACTAGCGGCGAGTGAGCAGTTCTTC. Protein sequence: CASTVPGLAASEQFF.

Only one count was recorded for this clone. The rearrangement links TRBV28 to TRBJ2-7; 8 nucleotides match TRBD2. Germline V gene data show CDR1 as MDHEN and CDR2 as SYDVKM. V was pared by 3 bases and J by 5 bases, with 18 bases of the junction left unmatched. This CDR3 spans 18 amino acids. CDR3 bases: TGTGCCAGCAGTTTGGGCGGGAGGTACTTCCCCTATTCTCACGAGCAGTACTTC. Translating it yields CASSLGGRYFPYSHEQYF.

This clone was detected a few times. The chain recombines TRBV21-1 with TRBJ1-5; the D segment call TRBD1 is taken from the table without a DNA check. TRBV21-1 is a pseudogene locus. The CDR3 extends over 15 amino acids. The CDR3 loop reads CASSPTGDPGQPQHF. CDR3 sequence (DNA): TGTGCCAGCAGCCCCACAGGGGACCCGGGCCAGCCCCAGCATTTT.

This chain connects TRBV11-2 to TRBJ1-1; no reliable D call. V was cut by 5 bases and J by 7 bases, with 11 bases left in between. Germline V CDR1 and CDR2: SGHAT, FQNNGV. This CDR3 has 12 amino acids. This CDR3 is CASSTNDLEAFF. In nucleotides, the CDR3 is TGTGCCAGCAGCACTAATGACCTTGAAGCTTTCTTT.

The rearrangement joins TRBV29-1 to TRBJ2-7; a weak D match, TRBD1 (6 bases). V gave up 5 bases and J gave up 1 base, with 15 bases separating them. The germline V gene encodes CDR1 SQVTM and CDR2 ANQGSEA. The CDR3 contains 14 residues. Here the CDR3 reads CSVMAGTRSYEQYF. In DNA, the CDR3 is TGCAGCGTTATGGCCGGGACAAGGTCCTACGAGCAGTACTTC.

There are a few counts of this clone. This chain uses TRBV11-2 with TRBJ2-6, with D perhaps matching TRBD2 (5 bases). Trimming took off 1 base at V and 1 base at J, with 5 bases between the two ends. This CDR3 spans 15 amino acids. In germline, CDR1 is SGHAT, CDR2 FQNNGV. The CDR3 DNA reads as TGTGCCAGCAGCTTAGCGGGGTCTGGGGCCAACGTCCTGACTTTC. This sequence encodes CASSLAGSGANVLTF.

The chain recombines TRBV11-2 with TRBJ1-2; D is uncertain. CDR3 length: 12 amino acids. In germline, CDR1 is SGHAT, CDR2 FQNNGV. V lost 3 bases to trimming and J lost 2 bases, with 4 bases between them. CDR3 sequence: CASSFDNYGYTF. The DNA for the CDR3 is TGTGCCAGCAGCTTCGACAACTATGGCTACACCTTC.

This sequence joins TRBV7-2 and TRBJ1-2; D unclear. CDR1 and CDR2 (germline): SGHTA, FQGNSA. V dropped 5 bases and J dropped 6 bases, with 16 bases sitting between them. The CDR3 runs to 14 residues. The CDR3 sequence is CASSPVPTRDGYTF. The CDR3 coding sequence is TGTGCCAGCAGCCCCGTCCCGACTAGGGATGGCTACACCTTC.

V usage is TRBV6-5 and J usage is TRBJ1-5; tentatively, D is TRBD1 (5 bases). V dropped 0 bases and J dropped 9 bases, with 15 bases sitting between them. CDR3 length: 15 amino acids. Germline V gene data show CDR1 as MNHEY and CDR2 as SVGAGI. CDR3 sequence reads: CASSYSGLDRRPQHF. CDR3 DNA: TGTGCCAGCAGTTACTCGGGACTGGACCGGCGGCCCCAGCATTTT.

J is TRBJ2-2 and V is TRBV25-1; 8 nucleotides match TRBD2. Germline values: CDR1 MGHDK, CDR2 SYGVNS. Losses at the gene ends were 1 base for V and 3 bases for J; bases not matched to a gene: 1. This CDR3 has 15 amino acids. The CDR3 here is CASSESGGDTGELFF. As DNA, the CDR3 is TGTGCCAGCAGTGAATCGGGAGGGGACACCGGGGAGCTGTTTTTT.

The chain couples TRBV5-1 to TRBJ1-1; D possibly corresponds to TRBD1 (6 bases). Trimming shortened V by 0 bases and J by 3 bases, and 18 bases separated the two germline ends. Germline values: CDR1 SGHRS, CDR2 YFSETQ. The CDR3 covers 17 residues. In nucleotides, the CDR3 is TGCGCCAGCAGCTTGGTAAGTCCAGCTACAGGGTACACTGAAGCTTTCTTT. Residues: CASSLVSPATGYTEAFF.

The gene calls are TRBV28 and TRBJ2-1, with TRBD2 matching over 11 bases. The CDR3 runs 15 residues. V lost 2 bases and J lost 6; bases outside the gene matches: 3. Germline V CDR1 and CDR2: MDHEN, SYDVKM. CDR3 nucleotide sequence: TGTGCCAGCAGTTTACCCCTAGCGGGAGGCAATGAGCAGTTCTTC. Protein product: CASSLPLAGGNEQFF.

This clone was found once. The V gene is TRBV1, the J gene TRBJ2-6; the listed D gene, TRBD2, was not tested against the DNA. TRBV1 counts as a pseudogene. The CDR3 length is 18 residues. DNA for the CDR3: TGCACCAGCAGCCAAGATCCGGGGGAAACCTCTGGGGCCAACGTCCTGACTTTC. Translation: CTSSQDPGETSGANVLTF.

This chain's CDR3 is CASSLVERNTGELFF. The CDR3 DNA is TGCGCCAGCAGCTTGGTTGAACGAAACACCGGGGAGCTGTTTTTT. This chain links TRBV5-1 with TRBJ2-2; no clear D. Between the trimmed V and J ends, which lost 0 bases and 2 bases, there was a span of 8 bases. Germline-derived CDR1 and CDR2 are SGHRS and YFSETQ. This CDR3 is 15 amino acids long.

V and J are TRBV6-5 and TRBJ2-7, with TRBD1 matching 11 bases. Per the germline V gene, CDR1 is MNHEY and CDR2 is SVGAGI. Trimming cost V 5 bases and J 3 bases; bases outside gene matches: 6. CDR3 length equals 15 residues. The CDR3 loop is CASSVGTGGFYEQYF. The CDR3 DNA follows: TGTGCCAGCAGTGTCGGGACAGGGGGTTTCTACGAGCAGTACTTC.

This clone was recorded once. The J gene is TRBJ2-1, the V gene TRBV6-1; TRBD2 matches 7 bases. CDR3 length: 15 amino acids. Trimming removed 7 bases from V and 0 bases from J; junction bases left unmatched: 6. The V gene's germline CDR1 is MNHNS and CDR2 SASEGT. CDR3 sequence: CASTLALSSYNEQFF. In DNA, the CDR3 is TGTGCCAGCACACTAGCGTTAAGCTCCTACAATGAGCAGTTCTTC.

The gene calls are TRBV19 and TRBJ1-1; TRBD1 agrees at 7 bases. The CDR3 runs 14 residues. Germline CDR1 and CDR2: LNHDA and SQIVND (reference sequence). The ends lost 5 bases at V and 0 bases at J; junction bases unmatched: 3. Here the CDR3 reads CASSEGAMNTEAFF. In DNA form, the CDR3 reads TGTGCCAGTAGTGAGGGGGCAATGAACACTGAAGCTTTCTTT.

The V and J genes are TRBV9 and TRBJ2-1, with D hard to call. The CDR3 consists of 16 residues. CDR1 is SGDLS, CDR2 YYNGEE, per germline. V lost 6 bases and J 1 base, leaving 17 bases between the germline ends. Here the CDR3 reads CASTYRMSRSYNEQFF. CDR3 DNA sequence: TGTGCCAGCACCTATCGGATGAGCAGGTCCTACAATGAGCAGTTCTTC. Combining the CDR3 with reference TRBV9 and TRBJ2-1 gives the whole variable domain DSGVTQTPKHLITATGQRVTLRCSPRSGDLSVYWYQQSLDQGLQFLIQYYNGEERAKGNILERFSAQQFPDLHSELNLSSLELGDSALYFCASTYRMSRSYNEQFFGPGTRLTVL.

The chain has TRBV11-2 and TRBJ2-1; 8 bases are a match to TRBD2. The CDR3 is 16 amino acids. Trimming cost V 0 bases and J 8 bases; bases outside gene matches: 9. CDR1 is SGHAT, CDR2 FQNNGV, per germline. CDR3 sequence: CASSLDMVAGSDEQFF. CDR3 bases: TGTGCCAGCAGCTTAGATATGGTAGCGGGAAGTGATGAGCAGTTCTTC.

The chain has TRBV10-1 and TRBJ2-1; 12 bases are a match to TRBD2. V was pared by 2 bases and J by 0 bases, with 11 bases of the junction left unmatched. The CDR3 sequence is 20 residues long. In germline, CDR1 is WNHNN, CDR2 SYGVQD (reference sequence). The CDR3 nucleotides are TGCGCCAGCAGTGAGGGGGTAGGGACTAGCGGGTCTCGCTCCTACAATGAGCAGTTCTTC. Translation: CASSEGVGTSGSRSYNEQFF.

The rearrangement links TRBV19 to TRBJ1-5; tentative D call: TRBD1 (5 bases). This CDR3 spans 16 amino acids. The ends were cut back, 7 bases at V and 6 bases at J, with 22 bases in the middle. Per germline, CDR1 LNHDA and CDR2 SQIVND (reference sequence). The chain's CDR3 is CASTNRGGGKGQPQHF. CDR3 bases: TGTGCCAGTACGAACCGCGGGGGAGGGAAGGGTCAGCCCCAGCATTTT.

V usage is TRBV4-1 and J usage is TRBJ1-5; possible D gene TRBD1, 5 bases. CDR1 is MGHRA and CDR2 is YSYEKL in the germline V gene. The CDR3 runs 15 residues. The V gene lost 2 bases and the J gene lost 9 bases, with 17 bases spanning the gap. The CDR3 loop is CASSQNRDAAWPQHF. The CDR3 bases are TGCGCCAGCAGCCAAAACCGGGACGCAGCATGGCCCCAGCATTTT.

This clone has a single count. J is TRBJ2-3 and V is TRBV5-6; TRBD1 matches at 7 bases. The CDR3 consists of 13 residues. Germline values: CDR1 SGHDT, CDR2 YYEEEE. J gave up 14 bases and V 2 bases, and 11 bases lay outside the gene matches. The CDR3 DNA follows: TGTGCCAGCAGCTTACTGACAGGGAGCCTTAGGTATTTT. Translation gives CASSLLTGSLRYF.

In its sample, this clone was seen once. V gene TRBV19 combines with J gene TRBJ1-1; tentatively, D is TRBD1 (5 bases). The germline CDR1 and CDR2 sequences are LNHDA and SQIVND (reference sequence). The CDR3 consists of 14 residues. V was cut by 4 bases and J by 3 bases, with 12 bases left in between. This CDR3 is CASSRVVGDTEAFF. The CDR3 DNA reads as TGTGCCAGTAGTAGAGTAGTGGGGGACACTGAAGCTTTCTTT.